The 19 T cell receptor beta chains listed next were all sequenced from one sample in a study of cytomegalovirus exposure and HLA in healthy donors. PCR primers comprised 60 Vbeta and 13 Jbeta primers. The data were produced by immunoSEQ multiplex PCR, yet TCRdb's version contains in-frame clones alone and is incomplete. This sample has 100,000 to 150,000 clones, with 15% to 20% found just once. The sequenced sample consisted of PBMCs. The receptors shown here come from a female donor in good health and CMV-seropositive.

J is TRBJ1-5 and V is TRBV4-3; D call uncertain. V was trimmed by 0 bases and J by 7 bases, leaving 13 bases between them. The germline V gene has CDR1 LGHNA and CDR2 YSLEER. The CDR3 extends over 15 amino acids. CDR3 sequence reads: CASSQDGGSAQPQHF. DNA of the CDR3: TGCGCCAGCAGCCAAGACGGAGGGTCGGCCCAGCCCCAGCATTTT.

This clone was observed a handful of times. V usage is TRBV2 and J usage is TRBJ1-4; TRBD1 is a possible D gene (5 bases). Per germline, CDR1 SNHLY and CDR2 FYNNEI. The CDR3 sequence is 14 residues long. Trimming cost V 8 bases and J 7 bases, with 17 bases left between them. CDR3 sequence: CASHREMGLEKLFF. The DNA of the CDR3 is TGTGCCAGCCATCGGGAGATGGGGCTTGAAAAACTGTTTTTT. The whole variable domain, filled in from reference TRBV2 and TRBJ1-4, reads EPEVTQTPSHQVTQMGQEVILRCVPISNHLYFYWYRQILGQKVEFLVSFYNNEISEKSEIFDDQFSVERPDGSNFTLKIRSTKLEDSAMYFCASHREMGLEKLFFGSGTQLSVL.

The gene calls are TRBV27 and TRBJ1-5; perhaps TRBD1 as D (6 bases). CDR3 length equals 14 residues. V gave up 7 bases and J gave up 5 bases, with 15 bases separating them. Looked up from germline, CDR1 is MNHEY and CDR2 is SMNVEV (reference sequence). CDR3 sequence: CASKDQGTYQPQHF. The CDR3 DNA reads TGTGCCAGCAAGGACCAGGGGACATATCAGCCCCAGCATTTT.

This clone was seen more than once but under ten times. V and J are TRBV19 and TRBJ1-5; the D gene is possibly TRBD1 (6 bases). The germline gives CDR1 LNHDA, CDR2 SQIVND (reference sequence). The length of the CDR3 is 16 residues. V gave up 3 bases and J gave up 3 bases, with 15 bases separating them. CDR3 sequence: CASSMEWGLYNQPQHF. CDR3 nucleotides: TGTGCCAGTAGTATGGAATGGGGGCTATACAATCAGCCCCAGCATTTT.

The chain is built from TRBV11-2 and TRBJ1-2; possible D gene TRBD1, 6 bases. The CDR3 spans 14 residues. The germline V and J ends were trimmed by 4 bases and 6 bases, with 15 bases remaining between them. CDR1 and CDR2 from the germline V gene are SGHAT and FQNNGV. The CDR3 protein is CASSWDMGAHGYTF. The DNA for the CDR3 is TGTGCCAGCAGCTGGGACATGGGGGCGCATGGCTACACCTTC.

This clone was found a few times. The DNA of the CDR3 is TGTGCCAGCAGCTTCCAGGGGCGGGACACTGAAGCTTTCTTT. Translating gives CASSFQGRDTEAFF. This chain links TRBV7-9 with TRBJ1-1, with a tentative D call TRBD1 (6 bases). Trimming shortened V by 3 bases and J by 3 bases, and 11 bases separated the two germline ends. CDR3 size: 14 residues. Germline V lookup: CDR1 SEHNR, CDR2 FQNEAQ (reference sequence).

The rearrangement joins TRBV4-3 to TRBJ1-1; D not resolved. Deletions cut 0 bases from V and 0 bases from J, with 11 bases between. This CDR3 is 16 amino acids long. Germline CDR1 reads LGHNA; CDR2 reads YSLEER. CDR3 sequence reads: CASSQDQAPMNTEAFF. In nucleotides, the CDR3 is TGCGCCAGCAGCCAAGATCAGGCGCCTATGAACACTGAAGCTTTCTTT.

The V gene is TRBV30, the J gene TRBJ1-1, with D possibly matching TRBD1 (6 bases). The CDR3 has 14 amino acids. Per the germline V gene, CDR1 is GTSNPN and CDR2 is SVGIG (reference sequence). V was clipped by 2 bases and J by 1 base, with 11 bases between them. The CDR3 nucleotides are TGTGCCTGGAGTCACAGGGTCCCGAACACTGAAGCTTTCTTT. Protein product: CAWSHRVPNTEAFF.

J is TRBJ2-7 and V is TRBV5-1, with 8 bases lining up with TRBD1. After removal of 4 bases from V and 4 bases from J, the junction contained 7 bases not matched to a gene. The CDR3 is 14 amino acids. Per germline, CDR1 SGHRS and CDR2 YFSETQ. The CDR3 bases are TGCGCCAGCAGCCCGGGACAGGCTAAGTACGAGCAGTACTTC. It specifies CASSPGQAKYEQYF.

This clone turned up a few times. The chain is built from TRBV9 and TRBJ1-1, with 7 bases fitting TRBD1. Germline V gene sequence: CDR1 SGDLS, CDR2 YYNGEE. This CDR3 is 20 amino acids long. After removal of 4 bases from V and 0 bases from J, the junction contained 21 bases not matched to a gene. The CDR3 here is CASSKIMKRTGEGMNTEAFF. The DNA of the CDR3 is TGTGCCAGCAGCAAGATAATGAAACGGACAGGAGAGGGCATGAACACTGAAGCTTTCTTT.

The chain carries TRBV28 and TRBJ2-6; 9 bases agree with TRBD2. The junction had 10 bases not matched to a gene; V was cut back by 4 bases and J by 3 bases. Germline values: CDR1 MDHEN, CDR2 SYDVKM. This CDR3 is built from 18 residues. The CDR3 DNA follows: TGTGCCAGCAGTTCCTGGTGGAGCGGGAGGAGTGGGGCCAACGTCCTGACTTTC. Its protein product is CASSSWWSGRSGANVLTF.

The rearrangement uses TRBV4-3 and TRBJ2-7; TRBD1 aligns across 9 bases. The trim removed 3 bases at V and 5 bases at J, leaving 8 bases unmatched. This CDR3 region has 15 residues. From germline, CDR1 is LGHNA and CDR2 YSLEER. The CDR3 region has the DNA TGCGCCAGCAGCCAGTACCCGGGACAGGGTAACGAGCAGTACTTC. This codes for CASSQYPGQGNEQYF.

The chain couples TRBV7-2 to TRBJ1-2; D is ambiguous. Looked up from germline, CDR1 is SGHTA and CDR2 is FQGNSA. V lost 5 bases and J lost 4, with 17 bases in between. This CDR3 region has 15 residues. As DNA, the CDR3 is TGTGCCAGCAGCCTCACCCCCGGGGTTGGCTATGGCTACACCTTC. Its translation: CASSLTPGVGYGYTF.

The rearrangement links TRBV7-9 to TRBJ1-1, with 8 bases identical to TRBD1. The CDR3 has 15 residues. With 3 bases clipped from V and 6 bases from J, the junction kept 9 bases outside the gene matches. The V gene's germline CDR1 is SEHNR and CDR2 FQNEAQ (reference sequence). The CDR3 loop is CASSFPWTGLSEAFF. The CDR3 DNA sequence: TGTGCCAGCAGCTTTCCGTGGACAGGGCTTTCTGAAGCTTTCTTT.

The chain combines TRBV6-1 with TRBJ1-5; weak D call: TRBD1 (5 bases). This CDR3 is 16 amino acids long. The V and J ends lost 3 bases and 1 base respectively, with 13 bases between them. CDR1 MNHNS and CDR2 SASEGT come from the germline V gene. The CDR3 protein is CASSEGRGWSNQPQHF. The CDR3 region has the DNA TGTGCCAGCAGTGAGGGGCGGGGCTGGAGCAATCAGCCCCAGCATTTT.

This clone has just a few counts. The J gene is TRBJ1-1, the V gene TRBV5-4; D is ambiguous. Germline CDR1 SGHNT, CDR2 YYREEE (reference sequence). The CDR3 consists of 14 residues. V was cut by 1 base and J by 4 bases, with 11 bases left in between. The CDR3 loop reads CASSLFAEGTEAFF. The CDR3 nucleotides read TGTGCCAGCAGCTTGTTCGCGGAGGGCACTGAAGCTTTCTTT.

This sequence joins TRBV6-5 and TRBJ2-7, with 9 bases identical to TRBD1. Unmatched junction bases numbered 12, after V lost 6 bases and J lost 6 bases. The CDR3 totals 15 residues. Germline V gene sequence: CDR1 MNHEY, CDR2 SVGAGI. The CDR3 sequence: CASRNTGTGQREQYF. CDR3 DNA: TGTGCCAGCAGGAATACCGGGACAGGGCAACGCGAGCAGTACTTC.

The chain combines TRBV7-2 with TRBJ1-2; unclear D gene. Germline lookup yields CDR1 SGHTA and CDR2 FQGNSA. The V and J ends lost 3 bases and 4 bases respectively, with 12 bases between them. The length of the CDR3 is 14 residues. CDR3 sequence reads: CASSFGGSGYGYTF. DNA for the CDR3: TGTGCCAGCAGCTTCGGCGGATCCGGCTATGGCTACACCTTC. Full variable domain (remainder filled in from reference TRBV7-2 and TRBJ1-2): GAGVSQSPSNKVTEKGKDVELRCDPISGHTALYWYRQSLGQGLEFLIYFQGNSAPDKSGLPSDRFSAERTGGSVSTLTIQRTQQEDSAVYLCASSFGGSGYGYTFGSGTRLTVV.

The chain is built from TRBV19 and TRBJ1-1; tentative D call: TRBD1 (5 bases). The V end was cut by 6 bases, the J end by 1 base, with 12 bases between. The CDR3 runs 14 residues. Germline loops: CDR1 LNHDA, CDR2 SQIVND (reference sequence). Here the CDR3 reads CASSLQVRNTEAFF. The CDR3 DNA follows: TGTGCCAGTAGCTTACAGGTCAGGAACACTGAAGCTTTCTTT.